The next 16 T cell receptor beta chains were all read from a single sample in a study of OX40 agonist ivuxolimab in advanced cancers. Here immunoSEQ multiplex PCR was the method, and the copy in TCRdb shows in-frame clones only, minus some. The table has 75,000 to 95,000 clones, roughly 90% seen once. The sequencing here drew on CD4+ or CD8+ T cells sorted from blood, taken in a trial of the OX40 agonist ivuxolimab. The receptor set was obtained from an adult with an advanced solid tumor such as melanoma, head and neck, liver or kidney cancer.

This clone has just a few counts. J is TRBJ1-2 and V is TRBV2; D is undetermined. Germline CDR1 SNHLY, CDR2 FYNNEI. The CDR3 totals 13 residues. Trimming shortened V by 7 bases and J by 2 bases, and 11 bases separated the two germline ends. CDR3 bases: TGTGCCAGCAAATTGGCAGACAACTATGGCTACACCTTC. Protein: CASKLADNYGYTF. The whole variable domain, remainder taken from reference TRBV2 and TRBJ1-2, is EPEVTQTPSHQVTQMGQEVILRCVPISNHLYFYWYRQILGQKVEFLVSFYNNEISEKSEIFDDQFSVERPDGSNFTLKIRSTKLEDSAMYFCASKLADNYGYTFGSGTRLTVV.

The chain has TRBV5-1 and TRBJ1-1; possible D gene TRBD1, 6 bases. The CDR3 has 12 amino acids. The germline gives CDR1 SGHRS, CDR2 YFSETQ. Trimming pared 4 bases from V and 8 bases from J, leaving 12 bases between. The CDR3 sequence is CASSPPDSEAFF. In DNA, the CDR3 is TGCGCCAGCAGCCCCCCGGACAGCGAAGCTTTCTTT.

The chain couples TRBV11-2 to TRBJ2-3, with 14 nucleotides matching TRBD2. Germline loops: CDR1 SGHAT, CDR2 FQNNGV. The CDR3 has 19 residues. V gave up 5 bases and J gave up 2 bases; unmatched junction bases: 12. The CDR3 region is CASSPPPRTSGRNTDTQYF. CDR3 DNA: TGTGCCAGCAGCCCCCCCCCACGGACTAGCGGGAGGAACACAGATACGCAGTATTTT.

The V call is TRBV28, the J call TRBJ2-3; possible D gene TRBD1, 5 bases. Germline lookup yields CDR1 MDHEN and CDR2 SYDVKM. This CDR3 spans 14 amino acids. V lost 1 base and J lost 4, with 9 bases in between. DNA for the CDR3: TGTGCCAGCAGTTTATCACAGGTTTCAGATACGCAGTATTTT. Translated, it gives CASSLSQVSDTQYF.

The chain carries TRBV27 and TRBJ1-2, with D tentatively TRBD1 (5 bases). Germline V gene data show CDR1 as MNHEY and CDR2 as SMNVEV (reference sequence). This CDR3 region has 13 residues. Trimming pared 5 bases from V and 9 bases from J, leaving 16 bases between. The CDR3 DNA reads TGTGCCAGCAGTCCTGGGGGTGGCGCGAGCTACACCTTC. Amino acid sequence: CASSPGGGASYTF.

The chain combines TRBV11-2 with TRBJ2-7, with D possibly matching TRBD2 (6 bases). Between the trimmed V and J ends, which lost 4 bases and 6 bases, there was a span of 19 bases. The germline V gene has CDR1 SGHAT and CDR2 FQNNGV. CDR3 size: 15 residues. CDR3 region: CASSSGYGSLSEQYF. The CDR3 DNA sequence: TGTGCCAGCAGCTCCGGTTACGGGAGTCTTAGCGAGCAGTACTTC.

J is TRBJ2-7 and V is TRBV15; TRBD2 aligns across 9 bases. In germline, CDR1 is LNHNV, CDR2 YYDKDF (reference sequence). Trimming removed 0 bases from V and 3 bases from J; junction bases left unmatched: 3. The length of the CDR3 is 15 residues. In DNA, the CDR3 is TGTGCCACCAGCAGAGAAGGCGGGGGGGTCTACGAGCAGTACTTC. Translating gives CATSREGGGVYEQYF.

The rearrangement links TRBV5-1 to TRBJ1-4; D is possibly TRBD1 (5 bases). Trimming removed 4 bases from V and 1 base from J, with 11 bases in between. The germline V gene has CDR1 SGHRS and CDR2 YFSETQ. The CDR3 consists of 15 residues. The CDR3 loop reads CASSLRGGTNEKLFF. The CDR3 region has the DNA TGCGCCAGCAGCCTAAGGGGAGGAACTAATGAAAAACTGTTTTTT.

The chain has TRBV11-2 and TRBJ1-4, with a tentative D call TRBD1 (6 bases). CDR3 size: 15 residues. Germline CDR1 SGHAT, CDR2 FQNNGV. The V and J ends lost 5 bases and 8 bases respectively, with 18 bases between them. The CDR3 is CASSLGPLGGEKLFF. CDR3 sequence (DNA): TGTGCCAGCAGCCTAGGGCCCCTCGGGGGCGAAAAACTGTTTTTT.

The V call is TRBV7-9, the J call TRBJ2-1; 11 bases map to TRBD2. The V segment lost 3 bases and the J segment 8 bases; nucleotides outside the gene matches: 6. Germline lookup yields CDR1 SEHNR and CDR2 FQNEAQ (reference sequence). CDR3 length: 15 amino acids. The CDR3 is CASSFSGRAVDEQFF. CDR3 bases: TGTGCCAGCAGCTTTAGCGGGAGGGCCGTCGATGAGCAGTTCTTC. Variable domain in full (rest from reference TRBV7-9 and TRBJ2-1): DTGVSQNPRHKITKRGQNVTFRCDPISEHNRLYWYRQTLGQGPEFLTYFQNEAQLEKSRLLSDRFSAERPKGSFSTLEIQRTEQGDSAMYLCASSFSGRAVDEQFFGPGTRLTVL.

This chain links TRBV7-9 with TRBJ1-5; the D is unclear. Trimming cost V 5 bases and J 0 bases, with 8 bases left between them. The germline V gene has CDR1 SEHNR and CDR2 FQNEAQ (reference sequence). CDR3 length: 14 residues. CDR3 in amino acids: CASSGRASNQPQHF. The DNA for the CDR3 is TGTGCCAGCAGCGGACGGGCTAGCAATCAGCCCCAGCATTTT.

V usage is TRBV5-4 and J usage is TRBJ2-3; 11 positions agree with TRBD1. The CDR3 is made up of 18 amino acids. The junction had 12 bases not matched to a gene; V was cut back by 4 bases and J by 2 bases. Germline CDR1 is SGHNT and CDR2 is YYREEE (reference sequence). The chain's CDR3 is CASSQPLGQGVSTDTQYF. For the CDR3, the DNA is TGTGCCAGCAGCCAACCCCTGGGACAGGGGGTCTCCACAGATACGCAGTATTTT. The variable domain in full, completed from reference TRBV5-4 and TRBJ2-3, reads ETGVTQSPTHLIKTRGQQVTLRCSSQSGHNTVSWYQQALGQGPQFIFQYYREEENGRGNFPPRFSGLQFPNYSSELNVNALELDDSALYLCASSQPLGQGVSTDTQYFGPGTRLTVL.

The chain is built from TRBV7-9 and TRBJ1-2, with 7 bases aligning to TRBD1. The V gene's germline CDR1 is SEHNR and CDR2 FQNEAQ (reference sequence). The V and J ends lost 2 bases and 5 bases, in that order; junction bases with no gene match: 2. The CDR3 is made up of 13 amino acids. The CDR3: CASSLQTGYGYTF. The CDR3 DNA reads as TGTGCCAGCAGCTTACAGACAGGGTATGGCTACACCTTC.

This chain connects TRBV6-6 to TRBJ1-4; 10 positions agree with TRBD1. The germline gives CDR1 MNHNY, CDR2 SVGAGI (reference sequence). The trim removed 6 bases at V and 7 bases at J, leaving 11 bases unmatched. The CDR3 has 16 residues. CDR3: CASSRDRGQVFEKLFF. CDR3 nucleotides: TGTGCCAGCAGCCGCGACAGGGGGCAGGTTTTTGAAAAACTGTTTTTT.

V is TRBV19 and J is TRBJ2-2, with a weak D call TRBD1 (6 bases). CDR1 and CDR2 (germline): LNHDA, SQIVND (reference sequence). V was shortened by 6 bases and J by 3 bases, with 11 bases between the two germline ends. The CDR3 is 14 residues long. CDR3 loop: CASRGTPYTGELFF. CDR3 in DNA: TGTGCCAGTAGAGGGACACCCTACACCGGGGAGCTGTTTTTT.

This clone was detected only a few times. The V and J genes are TRBV18 and TRBJ1-3; 8 nucleotides line up with TRBD1. Germline V gene lookup returns CDR1 KGHSH and CDR2 LQKENI. Trimming removed 6 bases from V and 4 bases from J; junction bases left unmatched: 5. CDR3 length: 14 residues. The CDR3, as DNA: TGTGCCAGCTCCCCGGACAGGGCGGGAAACACCATATATTTT. Residues: CASSPDRAGNTIYF.